The clone carrying this TCR beta chain was found a few times. Its antigen is unidentified. The data are from a study of identical twins. The CDR3 spans 18 residues. Germline trimming cut 5 bases from V and 1 base from J; bases unmatched to any gene: 8. MiXCR was run by TCRdb on the 5' RACE reads, yielding one entry per CDR3 protein. The data hold hundreds of thousands of distinct CDR3 sequences, with 15% to 20% observed a single time. Study-level results: Twin-shared out-of-frame alpha sequences showed excess low generation probability. Fewer insertions were carried by abundant cord blood beta clonotypes, but none was seen in memory repertoires.

Another study also made use of these data, one on T cells expressing NK-cell markers. That publication notes: The authors derived TCR beta repertoires from sorted CD3+CD56+NKG2C+, CD3+CD56+NKG2C- and CD3+CD56-NKG2C+ T cells.

Sequenced sample: PBMCs. This TCR was sampled from a woman aged 18-29 years in good health. J is TRBJ2-2 and V is TRBV12-3 or TRBV12-4; 12 nucleotides line up with TRBD2. CDR3 in DNA: TGTGCCAGCAGTCCCCGACTAGCGGGGGCCGAGAACACCGGGGAGCTGTTTTTT. As protein: CASSPRLAGAENTGELFF.